The next 30 T cell receptor beta chains were all read from a single sample in a study of chemoradiotherapy in HPV16-positive cancers. The data were produced by immunoSEQ multiplex PCR, yet TCRdb's version contains in-frame clones alone and is incomplete. The sample carries over 10,000 clones, approximately 77% recorded once. Specimen collection occurred from a patient who underwent chemoradiotherapy. The receptors shown here come from a human donor with HPV-associated anogenital cancer.

The V call is TRBV5-6, the J call TRBJ2-7; D is possibly TRBD1 (6 bases). Trimming stripped 0 bases from V and 4 bases from J, with 11 bases between. Per germline, CDR1 SGHDT and CDR2 YYEEEE. This CDR3 contains 14 residues. The CDR3 nucleotides are TGTGCCAGCAGCTTGGCAGGGGAGCCGTACGAGCAGTACTTC. Encoded protein: CASSLAGEPYEQYF.

The genes are TRBV6-1 and TRBJ2-3, with 8 bases aligning to TRBD1. Germline trimming cut 4 bases from V and 4 bases from J; bases unmatched to any gene: 4. The length of the CDR3 is 14 residues. The V gene's germline CDR1 is MNHNS and CDR2 SASEGT. The CDR3, as DNA: TGTGCCAGCAGTGCCGGACAGGGCCCAGATACGCAGTATTTT. This translates into CASSAGQGPDTQYF.

The rearrangement uses TRBV7-2 and TRBJ1-5; D perhaps matches TRBD1 (5 bases). Looked up from germline, CDR1 is SGHTA and CDR2 is FQGNSA. Trimming removed 2 bases at V and 5 bases at J, with 10 bases between. CDR3 size: 14 residues. This chain's CDR3 is CASSLSQGYQPQHF. CDR3 DNA: TGTGCCAGCAGCTTAAGTCAGGGTTATCAGCCCCAGCATTTT.

This rearrangement joins TRBV5-1 to TRBJ2-7; 10 nucleotides match TRBD1. CDR1 is SGHRS and CDR2 is YFSETQ in the germline V gene. V trimming: 3 bases; J trimming: 1 base; junction bases outside the gene matches: 7. The CDR3 contains 16 residues. CDR3 nucleotides: TGCGCCAGCAGCTCAGGACAGGGGGTCAAATCCTACGAGCAGTACTTC. It yields the protein CASSSGQGVKSYEQYF.

The chain has TRBV12-5 and TRBJ1-1, with a tentative D call TRBD1 (5 bases). The V end lost 6 bases, the J end lost 0 bases, and 17 bases lay between the germline ends. The CDR3 loop spans 16 amino acids. Germline CDR1 LGHNT, CDR2 FRNRAP. Written as DNA, the CDR3 is TGTGCTAGTGGGACTCCTGCCGGGACGGTGAACACTGAAGCTTTCTTT. It yields the protein CASGTPAGTVNTEAFF.

The chain is built from TRBV11-1 and TRBJ2-5; D perhaps matches TRBD1 (6 bases). Germline assignment: CDR1 SGHAT and CDR2 FQDESV (reference sequence). CDR3 size: 15 residues. Trimming removed 5 bases from V and 2 bases from J, with 15 bases in between. Written as DNA, the CDR3 is TGTGCCAGCAGCCCCATCGAGGGGGAACAAGAGACCCAGTACTTC. Residues: CASSPIEGEQETQYF. The whole variable domain, filled in from reference TRBV11-1 and TRBJ2-5, reads EAEVAQSPRYKITEKSQAVAFWCDPISGHATLYWYRQILGQGPELLVQFQDESVVDDSQLPKDRFSAERLKGVDSTLKIQPAELGDSAMYLCASSPIEGEQETQYFGPGTRLLVL.

This chain joins TRBV4-1 and TRBJ1-2; 9 bases line up with TRBD1. Germline V gene sequence: CDR1 MGHRA, CDR2 YSYEKL. CDR3 length: 15 residues. V gave up 3 bases and J gave up 0 bases; unmatched junction bases: 2. CDR3 sequence (DNA): TGCGCCAGCAGCCACCGGACAGGGGCTAACTATGGCTACACCTTC. This encodes CASSHRTGANYGYTF.

CDR3 sequence (DNA): TGTGCCAGTAGTATACGGCTGGCTAGCGGCCACAATGAGCAGTTCTTC. This codes for CASSIRLASGHNEQFF. The rearrangement links TRBV19 to TRBJ2-1, with 7 bases identical to TRBD2. V trimming: 2 bases; J trimming: 5 bases; junction bases outside the gene matches: 9. Per the germline V gene, CDR1 is LNHDA and CDR2 is SQIVND (reference sequence). CDR3 length: 16 residues.

The CDR3 region is CASSFSGNTIYF. The CDR3, as DNA: TGTGCCAGCAGCTTCTCGGGGAACACCATATATTTT. The chain links TRBV5-4 to TRBJ1-3; D unresolved. Trimming left V 2 bases short and J 7 bases short, with 7 bases between. The CDR3 has 12 residues. Germline V gene sequence: CDR1 SGHNT, CDR2 YYREEE (reference sequence).

V and J are TRBV15 and TRBJ1-1; D unclear. CDR1 and CDR2 (germline): LNHNV, YYDKDF (reference sequence). The CDR3 spans 12 residues. Trimming stripped 11 bases from V and 11 bases from J, with 21 bases between. CDR3 sequence reads: CARGCRVLLAFF. The CDR3 DNA sequence: TGTGCCCGGGGTTGCCGCGTTCTTTTGGCTTTCTTT.

V is TRBV19 and J is TRBJ1-6; the match to TRBD1 covers 8 bases. Germline CDR1 LNHDA, CDR2 SQIVND (reference sequence). The CDR3 is made up of 14 amino acids. J gave up 10 bases and V 3 bases, and 5 bases lay outside the gene matches. The CDR3 nucleotides are TGTGCCAGTAGTATCAGGGGGCTGGAGTCACCCCTCCACTTT. Its protein is CASSIRGLESPLHF.

This clone has more than one count but fewer than ten. The chain joins TRBV5-4 to TRBJ1-4; D is ambiguous. CDR1 and CDR2 (germline): SGHNT, YYREEE (reference sequence). This CDR3 comprises 14 residues. Trimming took 1 base from V and 4 from J, leaving 8 bases between them. CDR3 protein: CASSLTGDNEKLFF. As DNA, the CDR3 is TGTGCCAGCAGCTTGACCGGGGATAATGAAAAACTGTTTTTT.

The chain has TRBV9 and TRBJ1-5; D might be TRBD1 (5 bases). The ends were cut back, 0 bases at V and 4 bases at J, with 8 bases in the middle. This CDR3 has 14 residues. CDR1 and CDR2 (germline): SGDLS, YYNGEE. CDR3 in DNA: TGTGCCAGCAGCGTAGGGGGGTTTAATCAGCCCCAGCATTTT. Translated: CASSVGGFNQPQHF.

The chain has TRBV10-3 and TRBJ2-1, with D unresolved. Per the germline V gene, CDR1 is ENHRY and CDR2 is SYGVKD. V was pared by 10 bases and J by 8 bases, with 9 bases between. CDR3 length: 10 amino acids. The CDR3 sequence: CATFEHEQFF. The CDR3 nucleotides are TGTGCCACCTTTGAGCATGAGCAGTTCTTC.

This clone has only a few counts. The chain employs TRBV6-5 and TRBJ2-7; no clear D. The CDR3 contains 14 residues. Germline V gives CDR1 MNHEY, CDR2 SVGAGI. V shed 0 bases and J shed 3 bases, with 9 bases lying between them. In DNA form, the CDR3 reads TGTGCCAGCAGTTACTCGTTAGGGTTCTACGAGCAGTACTTC. The encoded protein is CASSYSLGFYEQYF.

The gene calls are TRBV5-1 and TRBJ1-2; the D is unclear. V was shortened by 4 bases and J by 4 bases, with 11 bases between the two germline ends. Germline V gives CDR1 SGHRS, CDR2 YFSETQ. CDR3 length: 13 amino acids. CDR3: CASSLTELYGYTF. The CDR3 DNA sequence: TGCGCCAGCAGCCTTACAGAGCTCTATGGCTACACCTTC. The full variable domain, its missing parts supplied by reference TRBV5-1 and TRBJ1-2, is KAGVTQTPRYLIKTRGQQVTLSCSPISGHRSVSWYQQTPGQGLQFLFEYFSETQRNKGNFPGRFSGRQFSNSRSEMNVSTLELGDSALYLCASSLTELYGYTFGSGTRLTVV.

This chain links TRBV30 with TRBJ1-5; D is ambiguous. CDR1 is GTSNPN, CDR2 SVGIG, per germline (reference sequence). The CDR3 consists of 14 residues. Trimming pared 0 bases from V and 2 bases from J, leaving 8 bases between. This chain's CDR3 is CAWSVGYGNQPQHF. In DNA form, the CDR3 reads TGTGCCTGGAGTGTAGGATATGGCAATCAGCCCCAGCATTTT.

The chain carries TRBV10-3 and TRBJ1-1; D is possibly TRBD1 (6 bases). V shed 3 bases and J shed 7 bases, with 15 bases lying between them. Germline CDR1 ENHRY, CDR2 SYGVKD. The CDR3 extends over 14 amino acids. CDR3 amino acids: CAISEGGGGYEAFF. CDR3 sequence (DNA): TGTGCCATCAGTGAAGGGGGAGGGGGGTATGAAGCTTTCTTT.

The chain recombines TRBV9 with TRBJ2-1, with TRBD2 matching 8 bases. The CDR3 extends over 15 amino acids. In germline, CDR1 is SGDLS, CDR2 YYNGEE. The junction had 7 bases not matched to a gene; V was cut back by 0 bases and J by 8 bases. The CDR3 sequence is CASSVEGAGVDEQFF. The CDR3 DNA sequence: TGTGCCAGCAGCGTAGAGGGAGCGGGGGTGGATGAGCAGTTCTTC.

V usage is TRBV4-1 and J usage is TRBJ2-7; D unresolved. The CDR3 contains 14 residues. Germline V gene sequence: CDR1 MGHRA, CDR2 YSYEKL. Trimming pared 4 bases from V and 0 bases from J, leaving 10 bases between. The CDR3 loop is CASSRTESSYEQYF. CDR3 coding DNA: TGCGCCAGCAGCCGGACCGAGAGCTCCTACGAGCAGTACTTC.

J is TRBJ1-3 and V is TRBV10-3; weak D call: TRBD1 (6 bases). V lost 5 bases to trimming and J lost 4 bases, with 9 bases between them. This CDR3 has 13 amino acids. Germline V lookup: CDR1 ENHRY, CDR2 SYGVKD. The CDR3 protein is CAISRTEGNTIYF. The CDR3 bases are TGTGCCATCAGTCGGACAGAGGGAAACACCATATATTTT.

This sequence joins TRBV7-2 and TRBJ2-5; D is possibly TRBD1 or TRBD2 (6 bases each). From germline, CDR1 is SGHTA and CDR2 FQGNSA. CDR3 length: 14 amino acids. With 0 bases removed from V and 7 bases from J, the gap between germline ends came to 12 bases. CDR3 in amino acids: CASSLAGGPGTQYF. CDR3 nucleotides: TGTGCCAGCAGCTTAGCGGGGGGCCCGGGGACCCAGTACTTC.

The chain is built from TRBV4-2 and TRBJ1-2, with D maybe TRBD1 (6 bases). Trimming removed 0 bases at V and 4 bases at J, with 12 bases between. The CDR3 runs to 15 residues. From germline, CDR1 is LGHNA and CDR2 YNFKEQ. CDR3 nucleotides: TGTGCCAGCAGCCAAGAAGGGGGGAGTCTCTATGGCTACACCTTC. This sequence encodes CASSQEGGSLYGYTF.

The V and J genes are TRBV7-9 and TRBJ1-3; 7 positions agree with TRBD1. The germline V gene encodes CDR1 SEHNR and CDR2 FQNEAQ (reference sequence). V was pared by 5 bases and J by 1 base, with 8 bases of the junction left unmatched. The CDR3 is 16 amino acids. The CDR3, as DNA: TGTGCCAGCAGCCTAACGACAGGGACTTCTGGAAACACCATATATTTT. Translating gives CASSLTTGTSGNTIYF.

This sequence joins TRBV4-3 and TRBJ1-5; D is possibly TRBD1 (6 bases). There are 16 residues in the CDR3. CDR1 LGHNA and CDR2 YSLEER come from the germline V gene. The V and J ends lost 0 bases and 4 bases respectively, with 13 bases between them. The CDR3 nucleotides are TGCGCCAGCAGCCAAGATTATAGGACAGATAATCAGCCCCAGCATTTT. The encoded protein is CASSQDYRTDNQPQHF.

This chain links TRBV19 with TRBJ1-1, with 9 bases matching TRBD1. The V gene's germline CDR1 is LNHDA and CDR2 SQIVND (reference sequence). The CDR3 covers 15 residues. V was pared by 6 bases and J by 1 base, with 6 bases of the junction left unmatched. CDR3 in amino acids: CASSQPGQGNTEAFF. DNA for the CDR3: TGTGCCAGTAGCCAACCGGGACAGGGGAACACTGAAGCTTTCTTT.

V and J are TRBV27 and TRBJ1-1; tentative D call: TRBD1 (5 bases). The CDR3 is made up of 14 amino acids. CDR1 is MNHEY and CDR2 is SMNVEV in the germline V gene (reference sequence). Trimming left V 3 bases short and J 1 base short, with 9 bases between. This chain's CDR3 is CASSLSGTNTEAFF. In nucleotides, the CDR3 is TGTGCCAGCAGTTTGTCGGGGACGAACACTGAAGCTTTCTTT.

In this sample, this clone turned up a few times. This sequence joins TRBV7-9 and TRBJ2-2; 7 bases map to TRBD1. Germline CDR1 reads SEHNR; CDR2 reads FQNEAQ (reference sequence). The CDR3 is 15 residues long. Germline trimming cut 3 bases from V and 3 bases from J; bases unmatched to any gene: 4. The DNA of the CDR3 is TGTGCCAGCAGCTTCTGGACAGGCGACACCGGGGAGCTGTTTTTT. It specifies CASSFWTGDTGELFF. Variable domain in full (rest from reference TRBV7-9 and TRBJ2-2): DTGVSQNPRHKITKRGQNVTFRCDPISEHNRLYWYRQTLGQGPEFLTYFQNEAQLEKSRLLSDRFSAERPKGSFSTLEIQRTEQGDSAMYLCASSFWTGDTGELFFGEGSRLTVL.

The chain is built from TRBV5-1 and TRBJ1-1; a weak D match, TRBD1 (5 bases). CDR3 size: 13 residues. Germline V gene sequence: CDR1 SGHRS, CDR2 YFSETQ. V was cut by 6 bases and J by 1 base, with 10 bases left in between. CDR3 loop: CASIGQGNTEAFF. The DNA of the CDR3 is TGCGCCAGCATTGGGCAGGGGAACACTGAAGCTTTCTTT.

This chain joins TRBV5-1 and TRBJ2-5; 9 nucleotides agree with TRBD2. After removal of 0 bases from V and 1 base from J, the junction contained 7 bases not matched to a gene. The CDR3 extends over 17 amino acids. From germline, CDR1 is SGHRS and CDR2 YFSETQ. This CDR3 reads CASSLGAGGGAQETQYF. CDR3 nucleotide sequence: TGCGCCAGCAGCTTGGGGGCTGGCGGGGGGGCCCAAGAGACCCAGTACTTC.